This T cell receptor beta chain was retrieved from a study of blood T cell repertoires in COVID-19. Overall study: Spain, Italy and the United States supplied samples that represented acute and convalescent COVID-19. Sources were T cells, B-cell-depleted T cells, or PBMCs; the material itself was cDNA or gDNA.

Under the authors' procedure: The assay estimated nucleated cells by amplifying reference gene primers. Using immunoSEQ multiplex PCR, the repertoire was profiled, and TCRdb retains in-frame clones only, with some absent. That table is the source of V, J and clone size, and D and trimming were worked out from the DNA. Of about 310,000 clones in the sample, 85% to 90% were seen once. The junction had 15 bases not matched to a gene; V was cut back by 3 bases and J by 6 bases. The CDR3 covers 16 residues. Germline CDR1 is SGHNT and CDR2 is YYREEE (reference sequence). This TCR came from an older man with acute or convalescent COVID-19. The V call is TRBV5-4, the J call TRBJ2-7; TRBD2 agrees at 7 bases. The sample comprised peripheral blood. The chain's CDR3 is CASSSPPSAGSVEQYF. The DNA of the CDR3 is TGTGCCAGCAGCTCGCCCCCTTCAGCGGGATCAGTCGAGCAGTACTTC.